This TCR beta chain originates from a study of T cell repertoires in cytomegalovirus infection. Study-wide background: Signatures in public TCR beta sequences pointed to both CMV infection and matching HLA type.

V was pared by 3 bases and J by 4 bases, with 19 bases between. Germline V CDR1 and CDR2: SGHDT, YYEEEE. CDR3 size: 16 residues. Worth noting for this clonotype: What it binds is not known.

Study-level results: Within the response measured ex vivo, HLA-C-restricted CMV-specific TCR beta clonotypes were dominant.

TCRdb re-called the reads through MiXCR, storing one row per CDR3 protein. Seen here are roughly 500,000 distinct CDR3 sequences, 10% to 12% observed once, and the top ten hold approximately 10%. The sample consisted of PBMCs. The clonotype comes from a human donor in good health (CMV status not recorded). Some clones in this sample may be carry-over from other donors' samples. The chain links TRBV5-6 to TRBJ1-2; perhaps TRBD1 as D (6 bases). This chain's CDR3 is CASSSSGTFSGYGYTF. The CDR3 region has the DNA TGTGCCAGCAGCTCCTCCGGGACATTCTCCGGCTATGGCTACACCTTC. Looking up the rest from reference TRBV5-6 and TRBJ1-2 gives the full variable domain: DAGVTQSPTHLIKTRGQQVTLRCSPKSGHDTVSWYQQALGQGPQFIFQYYEEEERQRGNFPDRFSGHQFPNYSSELNVNALLLGDSALYLCASSSSGTFSGYGYTFGSGTRLTVV.